This T cell receptor beta chain is from a study of cytomegalovirus exposure and HLA in healthy donors. Whole-study findings and limits: A few of the chains that were CMV-associated were confirmed in vitro to be specific for CMV antigens. More than 150 TCR beta chains were listed as cytomegalovirus-associated. According to a subsequent analysis, TCR clusters from the first cohort were inclined to appear together in the 110 or so validation repertoires.

This clone was counted only a few times. Antigen specificity is unknown. Other nucleotide sequences in the sample specify the same CDR3. Assay used: immunoSEQ multiplex PCR; TCRdb lists only in-frame clones, some missing. Of 200,000 or so clones detected, about 79% appear once; the ten largest clones hold about an eighth. V was shortened by 0 bases and J by 2 bases, with 5 bases between the two germline ends. The CDR3 runs 13 residues. Germline CDR1 SGHRS, CDR2 YFSETQ. While the first cohort had hundreds of subjects, the donors belonged to the separate validation cohort of about 130 subjects. Sequencing was done on a sample of PBMCs. V usage is TRBV5-1 and J usage is TRBJ2-5; D possibly corresponds to TRBD1 (5 bases). The receptor was isolated from a woman under 40 in good health and CMV-seropositive. Here the CDR3 DNA reads TGCGCCAGCAGCTTGGGACAGCAAGAGACCCAGTACTTC. Translation gives CASSLGQQETQYF.